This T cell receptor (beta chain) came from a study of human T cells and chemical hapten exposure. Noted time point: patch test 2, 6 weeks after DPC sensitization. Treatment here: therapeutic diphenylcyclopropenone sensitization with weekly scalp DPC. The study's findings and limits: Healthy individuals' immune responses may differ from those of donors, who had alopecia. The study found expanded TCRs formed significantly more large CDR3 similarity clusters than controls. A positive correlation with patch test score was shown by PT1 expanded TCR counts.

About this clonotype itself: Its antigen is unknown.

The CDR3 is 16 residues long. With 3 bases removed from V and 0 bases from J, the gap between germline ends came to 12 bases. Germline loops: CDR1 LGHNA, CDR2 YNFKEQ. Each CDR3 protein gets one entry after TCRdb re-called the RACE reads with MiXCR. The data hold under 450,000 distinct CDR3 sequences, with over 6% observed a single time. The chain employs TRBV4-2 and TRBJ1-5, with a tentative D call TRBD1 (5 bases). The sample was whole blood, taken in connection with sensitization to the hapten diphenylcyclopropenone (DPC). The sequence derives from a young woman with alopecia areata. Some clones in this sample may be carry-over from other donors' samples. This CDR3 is CASSQPEGASNQPQHF. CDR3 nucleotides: TGTGCCAGCAGCCAGCCGGAAGGGGCTAGCAATCAGCCCCAGCATTTT.